Shown below are 32 T cell receptor beta chains from a single sample sequenced in a study of T cells in Graves' hyperthyroidism and ophthalmopathy. RNA transcripts were the template for amplifying TCR beta CDR3 regions. Researchers ran a first-round RT-PCR on the TCR CDR3 using the HTBI primer set. One entry per CDR3 protein results from TCRdb running MiXCR on the multiplex PCR reads. This sample yields about 700,000 distinct CDR3 sequences, of which 11% to 15% are seen a single time; roughly 10% belongs to the top ten. Sequences were obtained from blood. These receptors were obtained from a woman between 18 and 30 years old with Graves' hyperthyroidism.

This clonotype has more than one count but fewer than ten. The V gene is TRBV5-4, the J gene TRBJ2-2, with TRBD2 identical over 12 bases. Trimming cost V 0 bases and J 4 bases; bases outside gene matches: 7. This CDR3 has 18 amino acids. Germline V gene lookup returns CDR1 SGHNT and CDR2 YYREEE (reference sequence). The CDR3 sequence is CASSLGSSGRALTGELFF. The DNA of the CDR3 is TGTGCCAGCAGCTTGGGGTCTAGCGGGAGGGCCCTCACCGGGGAGCTGTTTTTT. The whole variable domain, remainder taken from reference TRBV5-4 and TRBJ2-2, is ETGVTQSPTHLIKTRGQQVTLRCSSQSGHNTVSWYQQALGQGPQFIFQYYREEENGRGNFPPRFSGLQFPNYSSELNVNALELDDSALYLCASSLGSSGRALTGELFFGEGSRLTVL.

This rearrangement joins TRBV30 to TRBJ2-5; tentatively, D is TRBD2 (6 bases). CDR1 and CDR2 (germline): GTSNPN, SVGIG (reference sequence). V was clipped by 1 base and J by 0 bases, with 12 bases between them. The CDR3 covers 15 residues. CDR3 sequence: CAWSGDFIYQETQYF. CDR3 nucleotides: TGTGCCTGGAGTGGGGACTTTATCTACCAAGAGACCCAGTACTTC.

This clonotype was counted a few times. V gene TRBV7-9 combines with J gene TRBJ2-7; unclear D gene. V gave up 2 bases and J gave up 4 bases, with 6 bases separating them. Germline lookup yields CDR1 SEHNR and CDR2 FQNEAQ (reference sequence). The CDR3 has 12 amino acids. CDR3 in DNA: TGTGCCAGCAGCTTAATCGAGTACGAGCAGTACTTC. Translated: CASSLIEYEQYF.

This clonotype was picked up a small number of times. The rearrangement joins TRBV6-6 to TRBJ2-3, with 8 bases aligning to TRBD1. J was trimmed by 4 bases and V by 0 bases; bases with no gene match: 3. The CDR3 sequence is 15 residues long. Germline CDR1 reads MNHNY; CDR2 reads SVGAGI (reference sequence). The CDR3 loop reads CASSYSGTGSDTQYF. DNA of the CDR3: TGTGCCAGCAGTTACTCGGGGACAGGCTCAGATACGCAGTATTTT.

This clonotype was counted many times. The rearrangement links TRBV12-3 or TRBV12-4 to TRBJ2-7; 13 bases fit TRBD2. V shed 5 bases, J shed 5 bases, and the junction held 6 bases outside the gene matches. This CDR3 region has 15 residues. This chain's CDR3 is CASSHGLAGVNEQYF. CDR3 sequence (DNA): TGTGCCAGCAGTCACGGACTAGCGGGAGTTAACGAGCAGTACTTC.

The chain links TRBV28 to TRBJ1-5, with TRBD1 matching 7 bases. From germline, CDR1 is MDHEN and CDR2 SYDVKM. The CDR3 has 15 amino acids. J lost 3 bases, V lost 6 bases, and 8 bases had no gene match. The CDR3 region is CASRILGGDNQPQHF. CDR3 DNA sequence: TGTGCCAGCAGAATTTTAGGGGGCGACAATCAGCCCCAGCATTTT.

The V call is TRBV5-5, the J call TRBJ2-7; 8 bases map to TRBD1. Germline lookup yields CDR1 SGHKS and CDR2 YYEKEE (reference sequence). V shed 3 bases and J 4 bases; nucleotides not matched to a gene: 9. The CDR3 runs to 15 residues. In DNA form, the CDR3 reads TGTGCCAGCAGCTACGGAGGGACAGGCCGGTACGAGCAGTACTTC. Amino acid sequence: CASSYGGTGRYEQYF.

This clonotype has more than one count but fewer than ten. CDR3 DNA: TGTGCCAGCAGCCAAGATGGACAGGGAAATCAGCCCCAGCATTTT. Protein sequence: CASSQDGQGNQPQHF. The genes are TRBV3-1 and TRBJ1-5, with 8 positions matching TRBD1. Germline trimming cut 0 bases from V and 4 bases from J; bases unmatched to any gene: 2. Germline V gene data show CDR1 as LGHDT and CDR2 as YNNKEL (reference sequence). The CDR3 sequence is 15 residues long.

The genes are TRBV6-5 and TRBJ2-2, with unresolved D. V was cut by 0 bases and J by 5 bases, with 10 bases left in between. The CDR3 has 15 residues. Germline CDR1 is MNHEY and CDR2 is SVGAGI. Written as DNA, the CDR3 is TGTGCCAGCAGTTACTCGCCGGGCCAAACCGGGGAGCTGTTTTTT. Protein product: CASSYSPGQTGELFF.

This clonotype has at least ten counts. The CDR3 protein is CASSLSTGTEAFF. The CDR3 nucleotides read TGTGCCAGCAGTTTATCGACGGGCACTGAAGCTTTCTTT. The genes are TRBV28 and TRBJ1-1; D not resolved. Germline-derived CDR1 and CDR2 are MDHEN and SYDVKM. The length of the CDR3 is 13 residues. Trimming pared 1 base from V and 4 bases from J, leaving 7 bases between.

The chain employs TRBV20-1 and TRBJ1-2, with D tentatively TRBD1 (5 bases). The germline V and J ends were trimmed by 3 bases and 8 bases, with 19 bases remaining between them. Germline V lookup: CDR1 DFQATT, CDR2 SNEGSKA (reference sequence). The CDR3 consists of 14 residues. The CDR3 spells CSASDSLELRGYTF. CDR3 in DNA: TGCAGTGCTAGTGACAGTTTAGAGCTGCGCGGCTACACCTTC.

There are a few counts of this clonotype. The junction departs from germline at one end; a sequencing error may be responsible. This sequence joins TRBV27 and TRBJ2-7, with D possibly TRBD1 on 6 matching bases. CDR3 length: 14 amino acids. Germline V gene data show CDR1 as MNHEY and CDR2 as SMNVEV (reference sequence). CDR3 loop: CASSWTANPYGQYF. The CDR3 bases are TGTGCCAGCAGTTGGACAGCTAACCCCTACGGGCAGTACTTC.

This chain uses TRBV28 with TRBJ1-5, with D perhaps TRBD1 (5 bases). This CDR3 region has 15 residues. Germline V gene sequence: CDR1 MDHEN, CDR2 SYDVKM. The V end lost 3 bases, the J end lost 4 bases, and 13 bases lay between the germline ends. CDR3 nucleotide sequence: TGTGCCAGCAGTTTTCAAGGGTGGGGGAATCAGCCCCAGCATTTT. It translates to CASSFQGWGNQPQHF.

Many counts were recorded for this clonotype. As DNA, the CDR3 is TGCAGCGGGGGACAGGGGCGAGAGACCCAGTACTTC. Translating it yields CSGGQGRETQYF. This chain uses TRBV29-1 with TRBJ2-5; 10 positions match TRBD1. Germline values: CDR1 SQVTM, CDR2 ANQGSEA. The CDR3 is 12 amino acids. V trimming: 7 bases; J trimming: 4 bases; junction bases outside the gene matches: 3.

This clonotype appeared a few times. The CDR3 DNA sequence: TGTGCCAGCAGCTTGCGCGGGAGGGTTAACTACAATGAGCAGTTCTTC. This translates into CASSLRGRVNYNEQFF. This chain uses TRBV5-4 with TRBJ2-1, with TRBD2 matching 9 bases. CDR1 SGHNT and CDR2 YYREEE come from the germline V gene (reference sequence). The CDR3 loop spans 16 amino acids. After removal of 1 base from V and 3 bases from J, the junction contained 5 bases not matched to a gene.

In this sample, this clonotype turned up a few times. V usage is TRBV7-8 and J usage is TRBJ2-2; the D gene is possibly TRBD2 (5 bases). The CDR3 consists of 14 residues. Germline-derived CDR1 and CDR2 are SGHVS and FQNEAQ. The V and J ends lost 1 base and 7 bases respectively, with 10 bases between them. This chain's CDR3 is CASSLERANGELFF. As DNA, the CDR3 is TGTGCCAGCAGCTTAGAGAGGGCCAACGGGGAGCTGTTTTTT.

This clonotype has only a few counts. The chain is built from TRBV7-2 and TRBJ2-7; 7 positions agree with TRBD1. Near its end, the DNA agrees better with TRBJ2-1, so the J call may be wrong. CDR1 is SGHTA, CDR2 FQGNSA, per germline. The CDR3 runs 13 residues. CDR3 sequence: CASSSGQFYEQFF. In DNA form, the CDR3 reads TGTGCCAGCAGCTCGGGACAGTTCTACGAGCAGTTCTTC.

This rearrangement joins TRBV6-5 to TRBJ2-3; the match to TRBD2 covers 7 bases. The CDR3 runs 17 residues. J gave up 6 bases and V 2 bases, and 14 bases lay outside the gene matches. Per the germline V gene, CDR1 is MNHEY and CDR2 is SVGAGI. The CDR3 DNA is TGTGCCAGCAGTTACGCAGGGAGGCGGGAGAAGGGGGATACGCAGTATTTT. Its protein is CASSYAGRREKGDTQYF.

This clonotype was counted at least ten times. This chain connects TRBV30 to TRBJ1-2; 7 bases map to TRBD1. The CDR3 runs to 11 residues. Germline V gene lookup returns CDR1 GTSNPN and CDR2 SVGIG (reference sequence). V was pared by 6 bases and J by 4 bases, with 2 bases of the junction left unmatched. The CDR3 region has the DNA TGTGCCTGCGGGACAGTCTATGGCTACACCTTC. Translated: CACGTVYGYTF. Combining the CDR3 with reference TRBV30 and TRBJ1-2 gives the whole variable domain SQTIHQWPATLVQPVGSPLSLECTVEGTSNPNLYWYRQAAGRGLQLLFYSVGIGQISSEVPQNLSASRPQDRQFILSSKKLLLSDSGFYLCACGTVYGYTFGSGTRLTVV.

This clonotype has a handful of counts. The chain employs TRBV7-2 and TRBJ2-1, with D unclear. This CDR3 region has 11 residues. V gave up 6 bases and J gave up 12 bases, with 12 bases separating them. CDR1 is SGHTA, CDR2 FQGNSA, per germline. Written as DNA, the CDR3 is TGTGCCAGCAGTATAAAGGCCGGGCAGTTCTTC. Its protein is CASSIKAGQFF.

This clonotype occurred many times. This sequence joins TRBV2 and TRBJ1-1; the D gene is possibly TRBD1 (5 bases). The length of the CDR3 is 12 residues. V was pared by 7 bases and J by 3 bases, with 9 bases between. Germline V gives CDR1 SNHLY, CDR2 FYNNEI. CDR3 bases: TGTGCCAGCAAGGGACGGTACACTGAAGCTTTCTTT. Translated, it gives CASKGRYTEAFF.

The chain couples TRBV7-9 to TRBJ2-7; D possibly corresponds to TRBD1 (5 bases). Germline CDR1 reads SEHNR; CDR2 reads FQNEAQ (reference sequence). V was trimmed by 4 bases and J by 3 bases, leaving 16 bases between them. The CDR3 consists of 15 residues. CDR3 in DNA: TGTGCCAGCAGCTCTGACTTGACAGCGATCTACGAGCAGTACTTC. Translating gives CASSSDLTAIYEQYF.

This clonotype was detected many times. V gene TRBV28 combines with J gene TRBJ1-1, with 9 positions matching TRBD1. Trimming cost V 8 bases and J 1 base; bases outside gene matches: 11. CDR1 is MDHEN and CDR2 is SYDVKM in the germline V gene. This CDR3 contains 16 residues. The CDR3 protein is CASSPWPGQGNTEAFF. The CDR3, as DNA: TGTGCCAGCTCCCCCTGGCCGGGACAGGGGAACACTGAAGCTTTCTTT.

This clonotype was observed a handful of times. The rearrangement uses TRBV29-1 and TRBJ2-5; D is uncertain. The V gene's germline CDR1 is SQVTM and CDR2 ANQGSEA. This CDR3 contains 13 residues. V lost 2 bases, J lost 3 bases, and 10 bases lay in between. The DNA of the CDR3 is TGCAGCGTTGAAACCAGATTAGAAGAGACCCAGTACTTC. Its translation: CSVETRLEETQYF.

This clonotype came up many times. The chain couples TRBV20-1 to TRBJ2-2, with TRBD2 as a possible D gene (7 bases). This CDR3 has 17 amino acids. The germline V gene has CDR1 DFQATT and CDR2 SNEGSKA (reference sequence). The V end was cut by 5 bases, the J end by 0 bases, with 19 bases between. The CDR3 loop is CSAQKGGGGPNTGELFF. Written as DNA, the CDR3 is TGCAGTGCTCAAAAGGGAGGGGGAGGTCCGAACACCGGGGAGCTGTTTTTT.

This clonotype was recorded many times. The chain couples TRBV28 to TRBJ2-2; 8 bases align to TRBD2. Germline CDR1 MDHEN, CDR2 SYDVKM. V shed 7 bases, J shed 4 bases, and the junction held 11 bases outside the gene matches. The CDR3 totals 16 residues. CDR3: CASNPPGLVSTGELFF. CDR3 bases: TGTGCCAGCAACCCTCCGGGACTAGTTAGCACCGGGGAGCTGTTTTTT. The complete variable domain, with remaining parts taken from reference TRBV28 and TRBJ2-2, reads DVKVTQSSRYLVKRTGEKVFLECVQDMDHENMFWYRQDPGLGLRLIYFSYDVKMKEKGDIPEGYSVSREKKERFSLILESASTNQTSMYLCASNPPGLVSTGELFFGEGSRLTVL.

Ten or more counts support this clonotype. V gene TRBV30 combines with J gene TRBJ2-7; perhaps TRBD2 as D (6 bases). The germline V and J ends were trimmed by 0 bases and 6 bases, with 12 bases remaining between them. CDR3 length equals 13 residues. Germline-derived CDR1 and CDR2 are GTSNPN and SVGIG (reference sequence). As DNA, the CDR3 is TGTGCCTGGAGTGTACTAACGGGAGCCGAGCAGTACTTC. This gives the protein CAWSVLTGAEQYF.

V gene TRBV10-2 combines with J gene TRBJ2-3; TRBD2 aligns across 7 bases. CDR3 length: 13 residues. V lost 6 bases to trimming and J lost 6 bases; unmatched junction nucleotides: 6. Per the germline V gene, CDR1 is WSHSY and CDR2 is SAAADI. The CDR3 coding sequence is TGCGCCAGCAGGATGGGCGGGAGTGATACGCAGTATTTT. Its translation is CASRMGGSDTQYF.

Remarks on this clonotype: The junction departs from germline at one end; a sequencing error may be responsible. The chain carries TRBV10-2 and TRBJ1-1; D perhaps matches TRBD1 (5 bases). Per germline, CDR1 WSHSY and CDR2 SAAADI. The CDR3 covers 13 residues. The CDR3 DNA reads TGCGCTAGCATCACAGGACCGAACACTGAAGCTTTCTTT. Protein: CASITGPNTEAFF.

The rearrangement joins TRBV30 to TRBJ2-5, with 10 bases identical to TRBD1. J lost 6 bases, V lost 5 bases, and 6 bases had no gene match. Germline CDR1 GTSNPN, CDR2 SVGIG (reference sequence). This CDR3 has 13 amino acids. The CDR3 DNA reads TGTGCCTGGGCACGGACAGGGGGACAGACCCAGTACTTC. It translates to CAWARTGGQTQYF.

This clonotype was seen many times. The gene calls are TRBV7-8 and TRBJ1-1; 11 positions match TRBD1. In germline, CDR1 is SGHVS, CDR2 FQNEAQ. The CDR3 consists of 17 residues. V was pared by 1 base and J by 4 bases, with 8 bases of the junction left unmatched. The CDR3, as DNA: TGTGCCAGCAGCTTAGTTCGGACAGGGGGCGTGATCACTGAAGCTTTCTTT. It yields the protein CASSLVRTGGVITEAFF.

This clonotype was seen more than once but under ten times. The V gene is TRBV4-1, the J gene TRBJ2-4; TRBD1 agrees at 7 bases. The CDR3 has 14 residues. Trimming at V came to 5 bases and at J to 9 bases, leaving 10 bases not matched to a gene. The germline CDR1 and CDR2 sequences are MGHRA and YSYEKL. The CDR3: CASSTTGDSSIQYF. The CDR3 nucleotides read TGCGCCAGCAGCACCACAGGGGATTCGAGCATTCAGTACTTC.